This is a list of T cell receptor beta chains from one sample in a study of human T cells and chemical hapten exposure. TCRdb analysed the RACE reads with MiXCR anew, one entry per CDR3 protein. The sample yields over 45,000 distinct CDR3 sequences, over 3.5% seen once. Source material: whole blood. The origin of the receptors is a female donor in good health. Some clones in this sample may be carry-over from other donors' samples. Both conserved end residues are part of each CDR3.

v_call	cdr3_length	j_call	cdr3_aa
TRBV5-6	12	TRBJ2-7	CASRGQTYEQYF
TRBV7-2	13	TRBJ2-3	CASSLQSTDTQYF
TRBV7-8	12	TRBJ2-7	CASSLRTHEQYF
TRBV2	13	TRBJ1-5	CASSVWGNQPQHF
TRBV18	16	TRBJ1-3	CASSPPPPENGNTIYF
TRBV3-1	18	TRBJ2-5	CASSQEVFSGGGQETQYF
TRBV5-1	15	TRBJ2-3	CASSSAGSGTDTQYF
TRBV12-3/TRBV12-4	14	TRBJ2-7	CASSLMAGVYEQYF
TRBV10-3	16	TRBJ2-6	CAIRDRGNSGANVLTF
TRBV2	16	TRBJ2-2	CASSDAPLRGTGELFF
TRBV6-2/TRBV6-3	17	TRBJ2-1	CASSYSGGGRGYNEQFF
TRBV7-2	15	TRBJ2-7	CASSLTGTGTYEQYF
TRBV6-6	13	TRBJ2-1	CASGDYSYNEQFF
TRBV6-1	13	TRBJ2-1	CASSAQGRNEQFF
TRBV29-1	13	TRBJ1-1	CSVRRPGVTEAFF
TRBV4-3	16	TRBJ2-7	CASSQGPGGGSYEQYF
TRBV20-1	17	TRBJ2-7	CSARVSPSDRENYEQYF
TRBV5-4	15	TRBJ1-2	CASSWAQGTDYGYTF
TRBV28	11	TRBJ1-1	CASKGGLEAFF
TRBV5-1	15	TRBJ1-1	CASSQWTGVGTEAFF
TRBV18	17	TRBJ1-4	CASSPGTGLAANEKLFF
TRBV5-1	13	TRBJ1-5	CASSMGQNQPQHF
TRBV3-1	15	TRBJ2-7	CASSSRGQGDYEQYF